The rows below give T cell receptor beta chains drawn from one sample of a study of control samples from healthy donors and cancer patients. Clones were read by immunoSEQ multiplex PCR, and TCRdb kept only the in-frame ones, dropping some. Of 230,000 or so clones in the sample, roughly 94% were seen once. Sequenced: blood. The receptors shown here come from a man between 45 and 60 years old in good health. CDR3s include the opening cysteine and the closing phenylalanine or tryptophan.

CASSIEAGRTDTQYF	TRBV19	TRBJ2-3
CATSDSQLDEQFF	TRBV24-1	TRBJ2-1
CSVERGGTDTQYF	TRBV29-1	TRBJ2-3
CASSPSDRAYSPLHF	TRBV9	TRBJ1-6
CASSPGTGGWTDTQYF	TRBV5-4	TRBJ2-3
CASSLDTSTDTQYF	TRBV5-1	TRBJ2-3
CASNPGWSNQPQHF	TRBV6-5	TRBJ1-5
CASSSTSTSTDTQYF	TRBV13	TRBJ2-3
CAILTSAGGSPEAFF	TRBV10-3	TRBJ1-1
CASSPETGSYGYTF	TRBV18	TRBJ1-2
CAWSIGEVTEAFF	TRBV30	TRBJ1-1
CASRERDNAYNSPLHF	TRBV19	TRBJ1-6
CASSKTDRRRERHTGELFF	TRBV21-1	TRBJ2-2
CASSLGRTGTFEAFF	TRBV5-1	TRBJ1-1
CASSQSAGYQPQHF	TRBV3-1/TRBV3-2	TRBJ1-5
CASSIDGRADQPQHF	TRBV19	TRBJ1-5
CATSGYSSNTGELFF	TRBV24-1	TRBJ2-2
CASSVGSGGVGYGYTF	TRBV9	TRBJ1-2
CASSDQGYEQYF	TRBV6-1	TRBJ2-7
CASSQDLRDTEAFF	TRBV4-1	TRBJ1-1
CSVTGTANTEAFF	TRBV29-1	TRBJ1-1
CASSFGPSTELYNSPLHF	TRBV5-1	TRBJ1-6
CASNRDRLASSEQYF	TRBV19	TRBJ2-7
CASTLGGNTEAFF	TRBV7-2	TRBJ1-1
CASSPGQGLEQYF	TRBV5-6	TRBJ2-7
CASSYLEGTQYF	TRBV5-4	TRBJ2-3
CASSRGGQGRSTEAFF	TRBV2	TRBJ1-1
CASISGTGAYNEQFF	TRBV28	TRBJ2-1
CASSPTGGEETQYF	TRBV18	TRBJ2-5
CASSFSPGEGEKLFF	TRBV7-2	TRBJ1-4
CASSLAGLAGYNEQFF	TRBV5-1	TRBJ2-1
CASSQVAGGQGDTQYF	TRBV3-1/TRBV3-2	TRBJ2-3
CASSTAGMFSGNTIYF	TRBV18	TRBJ1-3
CASNGDTGELFF	TRBV2	TRBJ2-2
CASSSGTSSNQPQHF	TRBV5-1	TRBJ1-5
CASSQESGSYNEQFF	TRBV3-1/TRBV3-2	TRBJ2-1
CASSYRGPSYEQYF	TRBV6-5	TRBJ2-7
CASSLAVRAGTQYF	TRBV7-2	TRBJ2-5
CASSLRGRSNEQFF	TRBV19	TRBJ2-1
CASSRGTGQETQYF	TRBV5-1	TRBJ2-5
CASSPGQLYGYTF	TRBV6-6	TRBJ1-2
CATSPGASTEAFF	TRBV2	TRBJ1-1
CASRPGQLTRGNLGTEAFF	TRBV4-1	TRBJ1-1